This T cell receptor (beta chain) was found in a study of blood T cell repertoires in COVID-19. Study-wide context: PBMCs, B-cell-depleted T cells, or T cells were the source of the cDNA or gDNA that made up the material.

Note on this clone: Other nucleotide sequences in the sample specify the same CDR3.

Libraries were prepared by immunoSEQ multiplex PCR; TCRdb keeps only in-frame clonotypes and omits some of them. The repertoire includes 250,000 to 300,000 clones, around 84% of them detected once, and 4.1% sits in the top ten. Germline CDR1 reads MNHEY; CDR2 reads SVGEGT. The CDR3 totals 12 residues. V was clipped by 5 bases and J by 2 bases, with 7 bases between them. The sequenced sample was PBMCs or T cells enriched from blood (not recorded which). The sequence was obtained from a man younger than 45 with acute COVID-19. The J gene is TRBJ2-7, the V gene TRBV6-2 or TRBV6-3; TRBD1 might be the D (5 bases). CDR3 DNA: TGTGCCAGCAGTCGACAGACCTACGAGCAGTACGTC. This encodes CASSRQTYEQYV.